This T cell receptor (beta chain) derives from a study of T-cell memory formation after mild COVID-19. Each CDR3 protein gets one entry after TCRdb re-called the 5' RACE reads with MiXCR. The table records around 82,000 distinct CDR3 sequences, roughly 13% of them present only once. The origin of this receptor is a man aged 18 to 30 who had mild COVID-19 (a few samples of this study predate the infection). Cell type and time point are not known. Material: PBMCs or a T cell subset sorted from them (not recorded which).

As DNA, the CDR3 is TGTGCCAGCAGCCCCGGAACCGGGGATACGCAGTATTTT. Amino acids: CASSPGTGDTQYF. The V and J genes are TRBV7-2 and TRBJ2-3; no firm D call. The CDR3 is 13 amino acids. CDR1 and CDR2 (germline): SGHTA, FQGNSA. Trimming took 5 bases from V and 6 from J, leaving 12 bases between them.